This TCR beta chain was retrieved from a study of blood T cell repertoires in COVID-19. The CDR3 has 15 amino acids. V gave up 0 bases and J gave up 4 bases, with 10 bases separating them. CDR1 is SGHRS, CDR2 YFSETQ, per germline. Here immunoSEQ multiplex PCR was the method, and the copy in TCRdb shows in-frame clones only, minus some. Of some 250,000 clones in the sample, approximately 85% were seen once. Sequenced sample: PBMCs or T cells enriched from blood (not recorded which). The receptor's source is a woman between 45 and 65 years old who had recovered from COVID-19. V usage is TRBV5-1 and J usage is TRBJ2-2, with a possible D match to TRBD1 (6 bases). The CDR3 here is CASSLEGQTTGELFF. Written as DNA, the CDR3 is TGCGCCAGCAGCTTGGAGGGACAAACCACCGGGGAGCTGTTTTTT.